This passage covers 19 T cell receptor beta chains from one sample sequenced in a study of CXCR3-negative and CXCR3-positive naive CD8 T cells. TRB cDNA libraries were made by UMI-labeled 5' RACE. TCRdb reprocessed the 5' RACE reads and keeps a single row for each CDR3 protein, giving no DNA. Recorded for this sample: roughly 30,000 distinct CDR3 sequences. Sequencing was done on a sample of memory CD8+ T cells from blood. The receptors originated from a human donor in good health. Some clones in this sample may be carry-over from other donors' samples.

The rearrangement links TRBV14 to TRBJ2-3; TCRdb's assignment of TRBD1 cannot be checked, as there is no DNA. Per the germline V gene, CDR1 is SGHDN and CDR2 is FVKESK. This CDR3 region has 13 residues. CDR3 in amino acids: CASSQVGEDTQYF.

The V and J genes are TRBV7-6 and TRBJ2-3. Germline V gene sequence: CDR1 SGHVS, CDR2 FNYEAQ. This CDR3 contains 13 residues. This CDR3 reads CASSFGGTDTQYF.

The rearrangement links TRBV6-2 or TRBV6-3 to TRBJ2-1; TCRdb proposes TRBD1, but this gene call is untestable without DNA. CDR3 length: 15 residues. Per the germline V gene, CDR1 is MNHEY and CDR2 is SVGEGT. The CDR3 protein is CASSYGGGGRSEQFF.

The CDR3 region is CSARSPGNYEQYF. The chain joins TRBV20-1 to TRBJ2-7; TCRdb's D call, TRBD1, is unchecked because there is no DNA. The CDR3 loop spans 13 amino acids. Germline CDR1 is DFQATT and CDR2 is SNEGSKA (reference sequence).

This chain joins TRBV7-2 and TRBJ1-5. Germline V gives CDR1 SGHTA, CDR2 FQGNSA. The CDR3 covers 16 residues. CDR3 protein: CASSLVPLYSNQPQHF.

This chain links TRBV11-2 with TRBJ2-3; TCRdb's assignment of TRBD1 cannot be checked, as there is no DNA. The CDR3 contains 16 residues. Per germline, CDR1 SGHAT and CDR2 FQNNGV. Here the CDR3 reads CASSSYSGGSTDTQYF.

This clonotype is labeled medium-sized (0.01 to 0.1%) based on frequency. The V call is TRBV6-2 or TRBV6-3, the J call TRBJ2-1; the D call from TCRdb, TRBD1, cannot be confirmed without DNA. The CDR3 covers 14 residues. Germline assignment: CDR1 MNHEY and CDR2 SVGEGT. The CDR3 loop is CASSRQGEHNEQFF.

This rearrangement joins TRBV7-9 to TRBJ2-3. CDR1 is SEHNR, CDR2 FQNEAQ, per germline (reference sequence). CDR3 length: 14 amino acids. The CDR3 sequence: CASSFQDSSDTQYF.

The rearrangement links TRBV20-1 to TRBJ2-5; as DNA is missing, the TRBD1 call by TCRdb cannot be tested. Per the germline V gene, CDR1 is DFQATT and CDR2 is SNEGSKA (reference sequence). This CDR3 has 14 residues. This CDR3 is CSVRTGGAVETQYF.

The genes are TRBV27 and TRBJ2-2. This CDR3 is 13 amino acids long. From germline, CDR1 is MNHEY and CDR2 SMNVEV (reference sequence). CDR3 amino acids: CASSFGVTGELFF.

The gene calls are TRBV7-3 and TRBJ2-1; TCRdb names TRBD2, which stays unverified in the absence of DNA. The germline V gene encodes CDR1 SGHTA and CDR2 FQGTGA. CDR3 size: 19 residues. CDR3 region: CASSASGGARLNPYNEQFF. The full variable domain, with the rest looked up from reference TRBV7-3 and TRBJ2-1, is GAGVSQTPSNKVTEKGKYVELRCDPISGHTALYWYRQSLGQGPEFLIYFQGTGAADDSGLPNDRFFAVRPEGSVSTLKIQRTERGDSAVYLCASSASGGARLNPYNEQFFGPGTRLTVL.

This rearrangement joins TRBV24-1 to TRBJ2-1. The CDR3 contains 12 residues. Germline values: CDR1 KGHDR, CDR2 SFDVKD. CDR3 in amino acids: CATSDPGDEQFF.

This CDR3 reads CASSLGAGNQPQHF. The chain is built from TRBV7-9 and TRBJ1-5. CDR1 SEHNR and CDR2 FQNEAQ come from the germline V gene (reference sequence). This CDR3 is 14 amino acids long.

CDR3 protein: CASSYEPRDSNYGYTF. The chain couples TRBV6-5 to TRBJ1-2; the TCRdb D gene call, TRBD1, has no DNA to confirm it. Looked up from germline, CDR1 is MNHEY and CDR2 is SVGAGI. There are 16 residues in the CDR3.

The chain has TRBV4-3 and TRBJ2-1. This CDR3 is 15 amino acids long. Germline V gene data show CDR1 as LGHNA and CDR2 as YSLEER. The CDR3 sequence is CASSQHWAPYNEQFF.

The chain uses TRBV5-6 and TRBJ1-1. The CDR3 extends over 12 amino acids. Germline loops: CDR1 SGHDT, CDR2 YYEEEE. The CDR3 protein is CASSLLSAEAFF.

V is TRBV5-6 and J is TRBJ2-7; TCRdb gives TRBD1 as the D gene, but with no DNA this cannot be confirmed. There are 14 residues in the CDR3. Germline values: CDR1 SGHDT, CDR2 YYEEEE. CDR3: CASSSRGRFYEQYF.

V and J are TRBV6-4 and TRBJ2-2. Per germline, CDR1 MRHNA and CDR2 SNTAGT. The CDR3 runs 14 residues. Here the CDR3 reads CASSERTDTGELFF.

The genes are TRBV4-3 and TRBJ2-1; TCRdb names TRBD2, which stays unverified in the absence of DNA. Germline CDR1 LGHNA, CDR2 YSLEER. This CDR3 comprises 17 residues. The CDR3 loop reads CASSQDHERGIYNEQFF.